A single sample is the source of the 10 T cell receptor beta chains below, sequenced in a study of immune cell composition in non-small cell lung cancer (dated by TCRdb to between 2016 and 2019). Libraries came from the immunoSEQ multiplex PCR assay. The clones in this table, taken by TCRdb from immuneACCESS, are in-frame only. Not every clone is retained; where verified, under half of the shortfall comes from an unresolved V gene, and the cause of the rest is unknown. A total of under 20,000 clones appear in this sample, 70% to 80% of them only once. The ten largest clones represent roughly a tenth of the sample. Non-adjacent lung tissue from the same patient, taken as far from the tumour as possible and at least 3 cm away, was used for the normal lung samples. This sample was also put to use in a study of CD4 T cells in lung cancer.

The specimen sequenced was non-adjacent lung tissue. These receptors all come from a human donor with non-small cell lung cancer.

This sequence joins TRBV30 and TRBJ2-3, with a tentative D call TRBD1 (5 bases). This CDR3 region has 13 residues. Germline loops: CDR1 GTSNPN, CDR2 SVGIG (reference sequence). Trimming shortened V by 0 bases and J by 4 bases, and 8 bases separated the two germline ends. The CDR3 nucleotides are TGTGCCTGGAGTGTACAAGGGGCAGATACGCAGTATTTT. Its translation is CAWSVQGADTQYF. Filled out from reference TRBV30 and TRBJ2-3, the complete variable domain reads SQTIHQWPATLVQPVGSPLSLECTVEGTSNPNLYWYRQAAGRGLQLLFYSVGIGQISSEVPQNLSASRPQDRQFILSSKKLLLSDSGFYLCAWSVQGADTQYFGPGTRLTVL.

This clone rates as medium-sized. The CDR3 nucleotides are TGTGCCAGCAGCGCTACGTCCAACACCGGGGAGCTGTTTTTT. It translates to CASSATSNTGELFF. V usage is TRBV7-9 and J usage is TRBJ2-2, with D unclear. Deletions cut 5 bases from V and 2 bases from J, with 9 bases between. The CDR3 consists of 14 residues. The V gene's germline CDR1 is SEHNR and CDR2 FQNEAQ (reference sequence).

V gene TRBV6-5 combines with J gene TRBJ1-3; 7 bases fit TRBD1. The V segment lost 3 bases and the J segment 0 bases; nucleotides outside the gene matches: 5. The CDR3 is 16 residues long. The germline gives CDR1 MNHEY, CDR2 SVGAGI. The CDR3 coding sequence is TGTGCCAGCAGTTATCGACAGGGCCGCTCTGGAAACACCATATATTTT. Its translation: CASSYRQGRSGNTIYF.

This clone was detected only once. The chain recombines TRBV5-6 with TRBJ2-1; the match to TRBD2 covers 9 bases. Per germline, CDR1 SGHDT and CDR2 YYEEEE. Losses at the gene ends were 4 bases for V and 1 base for J; bases not matched to a gene: 3. The CDR3 contains 15 residues. This CDR3 reads CASSMRGGSYNEQFF. CDR3 sequence (DNA): TGTGCCAGCAGCATGCGGGGGGGATCCTACAATGAGCAGTTCTTC.

The V gene is TRBV5-8, the J gene TRBJ1-5; D unclear. The CDR3 extends over 16 amino acids. Germline V gives CDR1 SGHTS, CDR2 YDEGEE. Trimming cost V 2 bases and J 3 bases, with 15 bases left between them. The CDR3 DNA reads as TGTGCCAGCAGCTTTGGACGGGAAGACCCCAATCAGCCCCAGCATTTT. Protein sequence: CASSFGREDPNQPQHF.

V gene TRBV7-2 combines with J gene TRBJ2-1; 11 bases are shared with TRBD2. V lost 3 bases and J lost 4; bases outside the gene matches: 2. The CDR3 has 15 residues. Germline V gives CDR1 SGHTA, CDR2 FQGNSA. DNA for the CDR3: TGTGCCAGCAGCTTGACTAGCGGGAAATACAATGAGCAGTTCTTC. It translates to CASSLTSGKYNEQFF.

This rearrangement joins TRBV5-8 to TRBJ1-5; D is unresolved. The CDR3 covers 17 residues. V was clipped by 0 bases and J by 1 base, with 14 bases between them. The germline V gene has CDR1 SGHTS and CDR2 YDEGEE. The CDR3 DNA is TGTGCCAGCAGCTTGGCCTTCGGGGTTTTGAGCAATCAGCCCCAGCATTTT. Translation gives CASSLAFGVLSNQPQHF. Full variable domain (rest looked up from reference TRBV5-8 and TRBJ1-5): EAGVTQSPTHLIKTRGQQATLRCSPISGHTSVYWYQQALGLGLQFLLWYDEGEERNRGNFPPRFSGRQFPNYSSELNVNALELEDSALYLCASSLAFGVLSNQPQHFGDGTRLSIL.

The chain combines TRBV7-2 with TRBJ1-1; TRBD1 matches 8 bases. CDR3 length equals 15 residues. Trimming at V came to 0 bases and at J to 5 bases, leaving 5 bases not matched to a gene. Germline loops: CDR1 SGHTA, CDR2 FQGNSA. CDR3 loop: CASSLAPDRVTEAFF. The DNA for the CDR3 is TGTGCCAGCAGCTTAGCCCCGGACAGGGTAACTGAAGCTTTCTTT.

This clone was observed a single time. The CDR3 here is CASSQAWGQLSYEQYF. DNA for the CDR3: TGCGCCAGCAGCCAAGCTTGGGGACAGCTCTCCTACGAGCAGTACTTC. The chain carries TRBV4-1 and TRBJ2-7, with 7 nucleotides matching TRBD1. Germline V lookup: CDR1 MGHRA, CDR2 YSYEKL. J lost 0 bases, V lost 1 base, and 6 bases had no gene match. The CDR3 length is 16 residues.

This chain links TRBV2 with TRBJ1-5; possibly TRBD1 for D (5 bases). The CDR3 totals 18 residues. Germline CDR1 SNHLY, CDR2 FYNNEI. Trimming cost V 1 base and J 7 bases, with 23 bases left between them. The CDR3 spells CASSEEVLSVRGRQPQHF. The CDR3 DNA follows: TGTGCCAGCAGTGAAGAAGTCTTGTCGGTTAGGGGAAGACAGCCCCAGCATTTT.